These 6 T cell receptor beta chains came from one sample sequenced in a study of T cells after yellow fever vaccination. TCRdb re-called the 5' RACE reads through MiXCR, storing one row per CDR3 protein. The repertoire holds 75,000 to 100,000 distinct CDR3 sequences, with about 8.2% as singletons. Sample: CD8+ T cells not binding an NS4B(214-222) dextramer, sorted from PBMCs, taken roughly 15 days after the first yellow fever vaccination. The receptors come from a young man who received the YFV17D yellow fever vaccine.

This clonotype was picked up a small number of times. The chain employs TRBV7-3 and TRBJ2-3; 8 nucleotides match TRBD2. Trimming at V came to 8 bases and at J to 2 bases, leaving 15 bases not matched to a gene. Germline CDR1 is SGHTA and CDR2 is FQGTGA. The CDR3 is 17 amino acids. The CDR3 loop is CASPPSGSGGYTDTQYF. CDR3 nucleotides: TGTGCCAGCCCCCCCAGTGGAAGCGGGGGCTACACAGATACGCAGTATTTT. Full variable domain (missing parts from reference TRBV7-3 and TRBJ2-3): GAGVSQTPSNKVTEKGKYVELRCDPISGHTALYWYRQSLGQGPEFLIYFQGTGAADDSGLPNDRFFAVRPEGSVSTLKIQRTERGDSAVYLCASPPSGSGGYTDTQYFGPGTRLTVL.

This chain joins TRBV5-1 and TRBJ2-1, with TRBD1 as a possible D gene (6 bases). The V gene lost 0 bases and the J gene lost 7 bases, with 11 bases spanning the gap. The CDR3 runs 14 residues. The germline gives CDR1 SGHRS, CDR2 YFSETQ. As DNA, the CDR3 is TGCGCCAGCAGCTTGGTGGACAGAATAAATGAGCAGTTCTTC. Protein: CASSLVDRINEQFF.

This chain links TRBV4-3 with TRBJ2-2, with D perhaps matching TRBD1 (6 bases). Per the germline V gene, CDR1 is LGHNA and CDR2 is YSLEER. The CDR3 has 16 residues. V dropped 2 bases and J dropped 2 bases, with 12 bases sitting between them. CDR3 amino acids: CASSQKQGINTGELFF. The DNA of the CDR3 is TGCGCCAGCAGCCAAAAACAGGGAATTAACACCGGGGAGCTGTTTTTT.

The sample holds a few counts of this clonotype. The rearrangement links TRBV7-8 to TRBJ1-2, with no clear D. The germline V and J ends were trimmed by 5 bases and 7 bases, with 8 bases remaining between them. Germline CDR1 is SGHVS and CDR2 is FQNEAQ. The CDR3 is made up of 11 amino acids. DNA of the CDR3: TGTGCCAGCAGCCGAGCGGCTGGCTACACCTTC. Translating gives CASSRAAGYTF.

This rearrangement joins TRBV19 to TRBJ2-7; possibly TRBD1 for D (5 bases). The V gene lost 9 bases and the J gene lost 0 bases, with 12 bases spanning the gap. The CDR3 totals 13 residues. Looked up from germline, CDR1 is LNHDA and CDR2 is SQIVND (reference sequence). The CDR3 region has the DNA TGTGCCAGCTTTCAGGGAAGCTCCTACGAGCAGTACGTC. This encodes CASFQGSSYEQYV.

This clonotype was observed a few times. The CDR3 DNA is TGTGCCAGCAGCTTGATGGGGGCGGGCAATCAGCCCCAGCATTTT. Its translation: CASSLMGAGNQPQHF. The J gene is TRBJ1-5, the V gene TRBV5-6, with a tentative D call TRBD1 (6 bases). The CDR3 extends over 15 amino acids. V lost 1 base to trimming and J lost 2 bases, with 10 bases between them. Germline CDR1 SGHDT, CDR2 YYEEEE.